The present T cell receptor beta chain was sequenced within a study of blood T cell repertoires in COVID-19 (dated by TCRdb to about 2020). About the investigation overall: Samples from collaborators originated in the United States, Italy and Spain and spanned both the acute and convalescent phases of COVID-19. The material from the prospective study consisted of cDNA or gDNA derived from T cells, B-cell-depleted T cells, or PBMCs. The repertoires were released in a freely available public database intended as a resource for research on the immune response to SARS-CoV-2. Where HLA class I and class II types were available, the types were taken from metadata supplied by the sample provider, not from assay-based typing. Sample metadata almost always included a de-identified subject ID, COVID-19 status, age in years and sex. Deeply sampled blood TCRbeta repertoires from subjects exposed to, actively infected with, or recovered from COVID-19 were included in the dataset. The samples were drawn from two sources: the first 160 participants of the ongoing ImmuneRACE study, and 1,000 to 1,500 subjects contributed by 6 global collaborators.

Turning to this clone: The antigen it binds to is not known. Per-base qualities were not stored, and no clone one base away is much larger.

Taken from cysteine to phenylalanine, the CDR3 has 16 residues. Just the 48-base CDR3 DNA is kept, in frame starting at base 1. Germline trimming amounts to 5 bases on V and 4 bases on J, with 9 as the count of junction bases outside the gene matches. Via the germline V gene, CDR1 is KGHSH and CDR2 LQKENI. General study outcomes and caveats: The quantity of clinical and demographic metadata differed by source and by participant and was supplied without curation.

Each collaborating institution followed its own protocols to collect whole blood in K2EDTA tubes. For TCRbeta analysis, collaborators shipped samples as frozen whole blood, isolated PBMCs, or DNA extracted from either of those sample types. TCRbeta CDR3 regions were amplified from genomic DNA by means of the immunoSEQ Assay, a bias-controlled multiplex PCR. Per the source publication's procedure: The number of nucleated cells in each sample was estimated from the amplification of reference gene primers within the assay. Sequence reads were collapsed and filtered to measure the absolute abundance of every unique TCRbeta CDR3 rearrangement. For each sample, productive Simpson clonality was calculated as the square root of Simpson's diversity index over productive rearrangements. TCRdb holds this immuneACCESS table with in-frame rearrangements only. Some clones are missing; in checked studies, unresolved V genes explain under half, and the rest has no known cause. That table furnishes V, J and clone size, whereas the DNA furnished D and trimming. The sample profile shows around 500,000 clones; approximately 85% of them were found once. The ten largest clonotypes hold 3% to 3.5% of the sample.

This receptor chain uses TRBV18 and TRBJ2-2; the junction holds 8 bases that match TRBD1. Specimen: peripheral blood. This sequence originates from a human donor in a cohort sampled during active COVID-19. The DNA sequence is as follows: TGTGCCAGCTCATCAGCCGGGACAGGTTTCACCGGGGAGCTGTTTTTT. This yields the protein CASSSAGTGFTGELFF.